This TCR beta chain was recovered during a study of T-cell memory formation after mild COVID-19. Study overall: TCR clusters were largely donor specific.

The 5'RACE method, run with constant-segment primers, produced TCR alpha and TCR beta cDNA libraries (carrying sample barcodes and UMIs). TCRdb reanalysed the 5' RACE reads using MiXCR and keeps one entry per CDR3 protein. The data hold 75,000 to 95,000 distinct CDR3 sequences, with 13% observed a single time. In this sample, this clonotype turned up a few times. Its target is unknown. Overall study findings and caveats: Clones from the second wave (peaking day 37) had unconfirmed SARS-CoV-2 specificity. Day 15 to 85 contractors were CD4/CD8 balanced; later expanders leaned CD4+.

Germline V gene sequence: CDR1 MNHNY, CDR2 SVGAGI (reference sequence). V lost 2 bases, J lost 5 bases, and 16 bases stayed unmatched. CDR3 size: 19 residues. The chain links TRBV6-6 to TRBJ1-5; TRBD1 matches 9 bases. The sequenced material came from PBMCs or a T cell subset sorted from them (not recorded which). The receptor was isolated from an adult woman who had mild COVID-19 (a few samples of this study predate the infection). Cell type and time point are not known. The CDR3 is CASSYPGNRGQGFDQPQHF. In DNA form, the CDR3 reads TGTGCCAGCAGTTACCCGGGTAATAGAGGACAGGGGTTTGATCAGCCCCAGCATTTT.